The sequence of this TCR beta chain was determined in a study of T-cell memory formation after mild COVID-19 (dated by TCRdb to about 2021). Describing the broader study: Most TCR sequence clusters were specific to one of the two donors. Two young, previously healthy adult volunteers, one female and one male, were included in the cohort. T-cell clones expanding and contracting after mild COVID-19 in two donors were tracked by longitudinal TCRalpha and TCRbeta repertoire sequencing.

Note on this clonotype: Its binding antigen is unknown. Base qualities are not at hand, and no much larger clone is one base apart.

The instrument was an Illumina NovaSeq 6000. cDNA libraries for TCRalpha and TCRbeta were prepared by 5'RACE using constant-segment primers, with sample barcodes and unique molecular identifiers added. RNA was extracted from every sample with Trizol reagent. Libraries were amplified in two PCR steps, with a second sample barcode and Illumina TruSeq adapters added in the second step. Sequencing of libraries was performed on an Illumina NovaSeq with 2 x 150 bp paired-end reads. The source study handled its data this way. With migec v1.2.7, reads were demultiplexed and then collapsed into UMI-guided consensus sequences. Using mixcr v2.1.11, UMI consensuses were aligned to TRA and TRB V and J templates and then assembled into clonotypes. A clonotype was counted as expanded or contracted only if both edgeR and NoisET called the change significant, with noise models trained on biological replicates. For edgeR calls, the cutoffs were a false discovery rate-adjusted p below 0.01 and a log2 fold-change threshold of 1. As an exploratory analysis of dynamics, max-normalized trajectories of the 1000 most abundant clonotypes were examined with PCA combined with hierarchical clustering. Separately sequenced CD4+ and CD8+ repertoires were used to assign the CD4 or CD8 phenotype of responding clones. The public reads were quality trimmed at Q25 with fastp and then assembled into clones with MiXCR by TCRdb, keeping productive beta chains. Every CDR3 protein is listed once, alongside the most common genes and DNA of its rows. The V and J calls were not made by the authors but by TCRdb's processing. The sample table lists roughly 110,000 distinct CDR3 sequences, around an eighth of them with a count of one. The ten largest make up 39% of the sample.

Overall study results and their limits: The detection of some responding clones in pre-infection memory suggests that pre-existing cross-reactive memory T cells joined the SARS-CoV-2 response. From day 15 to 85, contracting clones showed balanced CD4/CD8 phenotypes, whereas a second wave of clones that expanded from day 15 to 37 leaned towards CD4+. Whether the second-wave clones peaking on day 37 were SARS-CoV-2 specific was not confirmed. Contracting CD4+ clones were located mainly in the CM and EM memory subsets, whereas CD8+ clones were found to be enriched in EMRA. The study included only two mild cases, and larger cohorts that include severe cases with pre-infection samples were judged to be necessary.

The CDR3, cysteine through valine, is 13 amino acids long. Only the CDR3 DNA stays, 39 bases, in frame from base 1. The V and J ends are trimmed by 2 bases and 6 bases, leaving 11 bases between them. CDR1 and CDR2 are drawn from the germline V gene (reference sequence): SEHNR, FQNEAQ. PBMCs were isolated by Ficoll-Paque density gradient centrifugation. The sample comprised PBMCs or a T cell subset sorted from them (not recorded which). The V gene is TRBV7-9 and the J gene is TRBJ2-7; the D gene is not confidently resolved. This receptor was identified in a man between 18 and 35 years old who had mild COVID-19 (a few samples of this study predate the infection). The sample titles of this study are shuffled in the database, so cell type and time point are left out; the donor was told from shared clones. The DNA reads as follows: TGTGCCAGCAGCTTAAGCTATGCAGGCGAGCAGTACGTC. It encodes CASSLSYAGEQYV.